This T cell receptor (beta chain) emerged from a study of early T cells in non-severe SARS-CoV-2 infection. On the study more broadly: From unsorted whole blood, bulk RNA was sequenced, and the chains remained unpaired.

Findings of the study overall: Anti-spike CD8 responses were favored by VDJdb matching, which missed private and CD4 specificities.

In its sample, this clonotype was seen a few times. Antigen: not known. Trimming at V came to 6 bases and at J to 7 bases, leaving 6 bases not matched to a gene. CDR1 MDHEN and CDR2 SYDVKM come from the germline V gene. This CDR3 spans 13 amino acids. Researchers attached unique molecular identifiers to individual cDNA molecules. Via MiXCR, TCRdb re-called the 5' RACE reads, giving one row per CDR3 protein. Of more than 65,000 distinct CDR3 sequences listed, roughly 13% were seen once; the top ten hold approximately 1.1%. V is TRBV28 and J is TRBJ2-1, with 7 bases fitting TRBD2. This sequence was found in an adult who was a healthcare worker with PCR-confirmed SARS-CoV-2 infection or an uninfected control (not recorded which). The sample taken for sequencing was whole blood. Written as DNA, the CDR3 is TGTGCCAGCAGGACTAGCAGGTTGAATGAGCAGTTCTTC. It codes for CASRTSRLNEQFF.